This paragraph covers one TCR beta chain sequence. As yet, its antigen is unknown. As for the donors, each was a healthy bone marrow donor. These data originate in a study of cytomegalovirus exposure and HLA in healthy donors. Researchers ran the PCR with 60 Vbeta and 13 Jbeta primers. Generated by immunoSEQ multiplex PCR, the TCRdb table keeps only in-frame clones and is missing some. The sample records approximately 190,000 clones, approximately 80% being singletons. The CDR3 has 16 residues. Per the germline V gene, CDR1 is SGHVS and CDR2 is FNYEAQ. V gave up 1 base and J gave up 2 bases; unmatched junction bases: 5. Study results and caveats: An analysis done earlier found most TCR beta V segments productive about 87% or about 30% of the time. High sensitivity and specificity were reportedly achieved when the classifier diagnosed cytomegalovirus status. Despite most TCR sequences being rare, some public TCRs occurred in many donors.

This TCR derives from a woman between 45 and 65 years old in good health and CMV-seropositive. What was sequenced was PBMCs. The rearrangement joins TRBV7-6 to TRBJ2-3, with 8 bases fitting TRBD2. The DNA for the CDR3 is TGTGCCAGCAGCTTAGACAGCGGGGGATCCACAGATACGCAGTATTTT. This encodes CASSLDSGGSTDTQYF.